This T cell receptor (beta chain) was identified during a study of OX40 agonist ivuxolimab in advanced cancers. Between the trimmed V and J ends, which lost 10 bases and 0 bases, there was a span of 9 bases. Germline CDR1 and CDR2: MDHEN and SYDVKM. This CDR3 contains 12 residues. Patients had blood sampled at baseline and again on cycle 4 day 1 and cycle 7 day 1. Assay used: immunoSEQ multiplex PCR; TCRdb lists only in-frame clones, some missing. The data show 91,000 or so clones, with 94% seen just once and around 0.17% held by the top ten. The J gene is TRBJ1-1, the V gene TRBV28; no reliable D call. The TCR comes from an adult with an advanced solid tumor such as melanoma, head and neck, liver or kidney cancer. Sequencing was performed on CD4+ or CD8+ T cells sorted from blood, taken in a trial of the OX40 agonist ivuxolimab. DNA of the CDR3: TGTGCCACCACCTCAATGAACACTGAAGCTTTCTTT. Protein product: CATTSMNTEAFF. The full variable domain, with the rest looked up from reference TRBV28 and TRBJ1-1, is DVKVTQSSRYLVKRTGEKVFLECVQDMDHENMFWYRQDPGLGLRLIYFSYDVKMKEKGDIPEGYSVSREKKERFSLILESASTNQTSMYLCATTSMNTEAFFGQGTRLTVV.